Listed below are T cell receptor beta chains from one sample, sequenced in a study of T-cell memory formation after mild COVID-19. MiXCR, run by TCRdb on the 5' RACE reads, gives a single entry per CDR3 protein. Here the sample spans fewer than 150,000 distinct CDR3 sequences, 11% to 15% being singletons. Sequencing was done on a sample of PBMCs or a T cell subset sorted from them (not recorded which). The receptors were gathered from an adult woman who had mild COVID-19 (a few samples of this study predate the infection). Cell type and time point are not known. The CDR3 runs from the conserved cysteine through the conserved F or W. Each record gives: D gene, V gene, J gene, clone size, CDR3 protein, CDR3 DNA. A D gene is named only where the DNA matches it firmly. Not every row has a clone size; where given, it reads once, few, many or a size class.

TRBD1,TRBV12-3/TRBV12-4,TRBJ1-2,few,CASSLGDRSQYGYTF,TGTGCCAGCAGTTTGGGGGACAGGTCACAATATGGCTACACCTTC
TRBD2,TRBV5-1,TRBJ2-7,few,CASSWGTSGGPNDEQYF,TGCGCCAGCAGCTGGGGGACTAGCGGGGGTCCTAACGACGAGCAGTACTTC
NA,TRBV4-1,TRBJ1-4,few,CASSKAGEGNEKLFF,TGCGCCAGCTCTAAAGCGGGGGAGGGTAATGAAAAACTGTTTTTT
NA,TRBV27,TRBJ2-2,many,CASSLSSTGELFF,TGTGCCAGCAGTTTATCGTCGACCGGGGAGCTGTTTTTT
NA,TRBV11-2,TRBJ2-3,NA,CASSLPLSSWATDTQYF,TGTGCCAGCAGCTTGCCCCTCTCCAGCTGGGCCACAGATACGCAGTATTTT
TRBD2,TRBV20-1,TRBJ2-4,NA,CSADGAGLVGKIQYF,TGCAGTGCTGATGGGGCGGGACTAGTCGGGAAAATTCAGTACTTC
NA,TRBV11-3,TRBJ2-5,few,CASSLRLATRLQETQYF,TGTGCCAGCAGCTTACGGCTGGCGACGCGACTACAAGAGACCCAGTACTTC
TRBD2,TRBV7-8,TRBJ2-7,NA,CASSPRAGDGEQYF,TGTGCCAGCAGCCCGCGAGCGGGGGACGGGGAGCAGTACTTC
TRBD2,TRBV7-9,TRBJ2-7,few,CASSGGAYEQYF,TGTGCCAGCAGCGGGGGGGCCTACGAGCAGTACTTC
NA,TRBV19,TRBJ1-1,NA,CASSGPGPNTEAFF,TGTGCCAGTAGTGGTCCGGGTCCGAACACTGAAGCTTTCTTT
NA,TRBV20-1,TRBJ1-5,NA,CSAILVGQPQHF,TGCAGTGCTATCCTGGTGGGTCAGCCCCAGCATTTT
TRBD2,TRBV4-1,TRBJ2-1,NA,CASSQVVRLADYNEQFF,TGCGCCAGCAGCCAAGTCGTCCGTCTAGCGGATTACAATGAGCAGTTCTTC
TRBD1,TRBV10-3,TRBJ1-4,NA,CAISDRGLNEKLFF,TGTGCCATATCGGACAGGGGGCTGAATGAAAAACTGTTTTTT
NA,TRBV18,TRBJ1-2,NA,CASSPPQTYGYTF,TGTGCCAGCTCACCGCCACAGACATATGGCTACACCTTC
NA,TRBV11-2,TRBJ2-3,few,CASSPPGYGTDTQYF,TGTGCCAGCAGCCCACCGGGCTATGGCACAGATACGCAGTATTTT
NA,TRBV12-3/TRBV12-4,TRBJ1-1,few,CASSLGEGISEAFF,TGTGCCAGCAGTTTGGGGGAGGGGATCTCTGAAGCTTTCTTT
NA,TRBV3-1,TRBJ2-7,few,CASSQENRLEQYF,TGTGCCAGCAGCCAAGAAAATCGGCTCGAGCAGTACTTC
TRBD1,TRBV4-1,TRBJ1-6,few,CASRQGTPNSPLHF,TGCGCCAGCAGACAGGGGACACCCAATTCACCCCTCCACTTT
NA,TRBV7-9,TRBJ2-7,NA,CASSDGTDEQYF,TGTGCCAGCAGCGACGGGACCGACGAGCAGTACTTC
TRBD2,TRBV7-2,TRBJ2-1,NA,CASSRGGPSDRDEQFF,TGTGCCAGCAGCCGGGGGGGGCCTAGCGACCGCGATGAGCAGTTCTTC
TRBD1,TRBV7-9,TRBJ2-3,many,CASSHGTGRSTDTQYF,TGTGCCAGCAGCCACGGGACAGGGAGGTCCACAGATACGCAGTATTTT
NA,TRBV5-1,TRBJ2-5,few,CASSQGGLAVQETQYF,TGCGCCAGCAGCCAGGGGGGCCTAGCGGTCCAAGAGACCCAGTACTTC
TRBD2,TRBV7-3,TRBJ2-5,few,CASSLTGLAGGETQYF,TGTGCCAGCAGCTTAACTGGACTAGCGGGGGGTGAGACCCAGTACTTC
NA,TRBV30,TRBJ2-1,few,CAYRVAGEQFF,TGTGCGTACAGGGTTGCTGGTGAGCAGTTCTTC
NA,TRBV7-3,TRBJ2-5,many,CASSPVGLGPQETQYF,TGTGCCAGCAGCCCCGTAGGGCTCGGGCCCCAAGAGACCCAGTACTTC
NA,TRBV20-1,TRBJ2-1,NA,CSASTTSPTEQFF,TGCAGTGCTTCAACCACTAGCCCGACAGAGCAGTTCTTC
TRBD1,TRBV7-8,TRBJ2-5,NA,CASSWGQVGETQYF,TGTGCCAGCAGCTGGGGACAGGTGGGGGAGACCCAGTACTTC
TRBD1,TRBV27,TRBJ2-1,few,CASSRDRVNEQFF,TGTGCCAGCAGCCGGGACAGAGTTAATGAGCAGTTCTTC
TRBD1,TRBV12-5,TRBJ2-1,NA,CASGLAETGATGDNEQFF,TGTGCTAGTGGTTTGGCCGAGACAGGGGCCACCGGGGACAATGAGCAGTTCTTC
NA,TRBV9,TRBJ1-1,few,CASSVGPAPEAFF,TGTGCCAGCAGCGTAGGACCTGCCCCTGAAGCTTTCTTT
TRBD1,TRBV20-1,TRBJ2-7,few,CSARGTGVDYEQYF,TGCAGTGCTAGGGGGACAGGGGTCGACTACGAGCAGTACTTC